These T cell receptor beta chains were read from a single sample in a study of T cells in Graves' hyperthyroidism and ophthalmopathy. TCRdb redid the calling of the multiplex PCR reads with MiXCR, one entry per CDR3 protein. The sample yields about 360,000 distinct CDR3 sequences, roughly an eighth seen once. Input material: blood. These receptor sequences come from a woman between 18 and 29 years old with Graves' hyperthyroidism. The CDR3 runs from the conserved cysteine through the conserved F or W. D genes are given only for firm matches. The size entry is marked missing in some rows and otherwise reads once, few, many or a size class.

J gene	V gene	clone size	D gene	CDR3 DNA	CDR3 protein
TRBJ2-2	TRBV7-9	few	.	TGTGCCAGCAGCTTGGGGATGGGGACCGGGGAGCTGTTTTTT	CASSLGMGTGELFF
TRBJ1-6	TRBV27	few	.	TGTGCCAGCAGTTCTGAGGGCGTAGGTAATTCACCCCTCCACTTT	CASSSEGVGNSPLHF
TRBJ2-3	TRBV7-2	.	.	TGTGCCAGCAGCTTAACTAGCCGCCGCTTTTTCGCAGATACGCAGTATTTT	CASSLTSRRFFADTQYF
TRBJ2-5	TRBV7-9	.	TRBD2	TGTGCCAGCAGCGGGGAGGGACTAGCGGGAGGTCAAGAGACCCAGTACTTC	CASSGEGLAGGQETQYF
TRBJ2-7	TRBV18	.	.	TGTGCCAGCTCACCACAAAGGACAGACACCTACGAGCAGTACTTC	CASSPQRTDTYEQYF
TRBJ2-2	TRBV6-5	.	.	TGTGCCAGCAGTTACTCGATGGGTTCCGGGGAGCTGTTTTTT	CASSYSMGSGELFF
TRBJ1-1	TRBV2	many	.	TGTGCCAGCAGGGGGGATTTGAACACTGAAGCTTTCTTT	CASRGDLNTEAFF
TRBJ2-1	TRBV12-3/TRBV12-4	many	TRBD2	TGTGCCAGCAGCGGGACTAGCGGGAGGTTCCCTAGGGGGGAGCAGTTCTTC	CASSGTSGRFPRGEQFF
TRBJ2-5	TRBV20-1	.	.	TGCAGTGCTAGGTCCGGGAAGGAGACCCAGTACTTC	CSARSGKETQYF
TRBJ2-7	TRBV7-3	many	TRBD2	TGTGCCAGCAACTTGACTAGCGGCTACGAGCAGTACTTC	CASNLTSGYEQYF
TRBJ2-7	TRBV5-1	many	TRBD2	TGCGCCAGCAGCTCTCAACCGGGACTAGCACCCCACGAGCAGTACTTC	CASSSQPGLAPHEQYF
TRBJ1-1	TRBV11-2	.	.	TGTGCCAACAGCCCGTGGACCACTGAAGCTTTCTTT	CANSPWTTEAFF
TRBJ1-2	TRBV10-3	many	TRBD1	TGTGCCATCAGTATAACAGGGGGCGAAGGGTATGGCTACACCTTC	CAISITGGEGYGYTF
TRBJ2-7	TRBV20-1	many	TRBD1	TGCAGTGCTAGAGACTCTGGCCCAGGGGGATACGAGCAGTACTTC	CSARDSGPGGYEQYF
TRBJ2-2	TRBV9	few	.	TGTGCCAGCAGCCCCTTACGGGGGATAAACACCGGGGAGCTGTTTTTT	CASSPLRGINTGELFF
TRBJ1-6	TRBV7-2	many	TRBD1	TGTGCCAGCAGCTTAGAGGCAGGACAGGGCGGAGGACCCCTCCACTTT	CASSLEAGQGGGPLHF
TRBJ2-5	TRBV12-3/TRBV12-4	many	TRBD1	TGTGCCAGCAGTGGGACAGGGCAAGAGACCCAGTACTTC	CASSGTGQETQYF